These 25 T cell receptor beta chains share one sample of origin, sequenced in a study of breast tumors, draining lymph nodes, adjacent tissues. From the multiplex PCR reads, TCRdb called clonotypes with MiXCR, one entry per CDR3 protein. This table holds 85,000 to 130,000 distinct CDR3 sequences, roughly 33% found once. Samples came from axillary lymph nodes draining the breast cancer. Sequencing was carried out using axillary lymph node tissue. These receptors were collected from a female donor with breast cancer. Some clones in this sample may be carry-over from other donors' samples.

This clonotype was counted many times. The chain is built from TRBV5-6 and TRBJ1-3; weak D call: TRBD1 (6 bases). The CDR3 consists of 16 residues. Germline V gene data show CDR1 as SGHDT and CDR2 as YYEEEE. V shed 4 bases and J shed 0 bases, with 14 bases lying between them. This CDR3 is CASSPTTGNSGNTIYF. The CDR3 DNA follows: TGTGCCAGCAGCCCGACCACAGGGAACTCTGGAAACACCATATATTTT.

The chain recombines TRBV5-1 with TRBJ1-1; D gene ambiguous. With 5 bases removed from V and 2 bases from J, the gap between germline ends came to 10 bases. Germline assignment: CDR1 SGHRS and CDR2 YFSETQ. The CDR3 runs to 13 residues. CDR3 sequence: CASSFMANTEAFF. The CDR3 DNA reads as TGCGCCAGCAGTTTCATGGCTAACACTGAAGCTTTCTTT.

The chain recombines TRBV11-2 with TRBJ1-1; 7 nucleotides align to TRBD1. Germline V gene data show CDR1 as SGHAT and CDR2 as FQNNGV. V shed 2 bases and J 4 bases; nucleotides not matched to a gene: 10. The CDR3 covers 16 residues. The chain's CDR3 is CASSLSQGGLATEAFF. CDR3 bases: TGTGCCAGCAGCTTATCCCAGGGGGGATTGGCCACTGAAGCTTTCTTT.

This clonotype was detected ten times or more. The chain uses TRBV6-1 and TRBJ1-3; no definite D call. This CDR3 comprises 14 residues. The ends were cut back, 5 bases at V and 3 bases at J, with 11 bases in the middle. The germline CDR1 and CDR2 sequences are MNHNS and SASEGT. As DNA, the CDR3 is TGTGCCAGCAGTCCCCATTTGAATGGAAACACCATATATTTT. Translated, it gives CASSPHLNGNTIYF.

This clonotype was detected many times. The CDR3 sequence: CASRSPSSSYNEQFF. CDR3 nucleotide sequence: TGTGCCAGCCGGAGCCCCTCTAGCTCCTACAATGAGCAGTTCTTC. J is TRBJ2-1 and V is TRBV7-9; D is uncertain. V was pared by 8 bases and J by 0 bases, with 14 bases between. The length of the CDR3 is 15 residues. Germline-derived CDR1 and CDR2 are SEHNR and FQNEAQ (reference sequence).

The table lists this clonotype with a few counts. The DNA for the CDR3 is TGTGCCAGCACCCCAGGGGTAGCGGGGGGGGAGACCCAGTACTTC. As protein: CASTPGVAGGETQYF. The V call is TRBV28, the J call TRBJ2-5, with TRBD2 matching 11 bases. CDR1 and CDR2 from the germline V gene are MDHEN and SYDVKM. The J segment lost 5 bases and the V segment lost 7 bases, leaving 9 bases of the junction unmatched. This CDR3 region has 15 residues.

The rearrangement links TRBV12-3 or TRBV12-4 to TRBJ2-5; 7 bases are shared with TRBD1. The CDR3 length is 14 residues. Germline trimming cut 6 bases from V and 4 bases from J; bases unmatched to any gene: 8. The chain's CDR3 is CASSVGAGGETQYF. Written as DNA, the CDR3 is TGTGCCAGCAGCGTAGGGGCAGGGGGAGAGACCCAGTACTTC.

Many counts were recorded for this clonotype. The genes are TRBV20-1 and TRBJ2-3; 10 bases match TRBD2. CDR3 length equals 16 residues. Germline-derived CDR1 and CDR2 are DFQATT and SNEGSKA (reference sequence). J was trimmed by 5 bases and V by 5 bases; bases with no gene match: 13. In DNA, the CDR3 is TGCAGTGCTTTGGGACTAGCGAGGCAATTCGGAGATACGCAGTATTTT. It is translated as CSALGLARQFGDTQYF.

This clonotype was recorded a few times. Being one base from a much bigger clone, this may be a read error. CDR3 nucleotide sequence: TGTGCCAGCAGGCTGAAGCTGGGCGAGACCCAGTACTTC. Protein sequence: CASRLKLGETQYF. The chain carries TRBV6-6 and TRBJ2-5, with D hard to call. V lost 6 bases and J lost 5, with 13 bases in between. The CDR3 covers 13 residues. CDR1 MNHNY and CDR2 SVGAGI come from the germline V gene (reference sequence).

This clonotype was found a few times. This chain joins TRBV7-2 and TRBJ1-2; 7 nucleotides align to TRBD1. Germline CDR1 and CDR2: SGHTA and FQGNSA. After removal of 8 bases from V and 10 bases from J, the junction contained 16 bases not matched to a gene. This CDR3 has 14 residues. The CDR3 reads CASGSWTGARDYTF. The CDR3 bases are TGTGCCAGCGGCTCGTGGACAGGAGCGAGGGACTACACCTTC.

Many counts were recorded for this clonotype. J is TRBJ2-7 and V is TRBV4-1; the D gene is possibly TRBD2 (6 bases). Germline loops: CDR1 MGHRA, CDR2 YSYEKL. V was clipped by 6 bases and J by 0 bases, with 15 bases between them. The length of the CDR3 is 15 residues. The CDR3 DNA reads as TGCGCCAGCAGTCTAATCGGGACTGGCTCCTACGAGCAGTACTTC. As protein: CASSLIGTGSYEQYF.

This clonotype showed up many times. This chain uses TRBV19 with TRBJ2-7; 10 bases match TRBD1. There are 14 residues in the CDR3. Germline values: CDR1 LNHDA, CDR2 SQIVND (reference sequence). The V gene end was trimmed by 8 bases and the J gene end by 4 bases; junction bases not matched to a gene: 8. CDR3 protein: CASSTDRGMYEQYF. CDR3 nucleotide sequence: TGTGCCAGTTCTACGGACAGGGGGATGTACGAGCAGTACTTC.

The chain recombines TRBV5-1 with TRBJ1-1; tentative D call: TRBD1 (6 bases). The CDR3 spans 15 residues. Germline lookup yields CDR1 SGHRS and CDR2 YFSETQ. With 1 base removed from V and 0 bases from J, the gap between germline ends came to 10 bases. CDR3 residues: CASSLKQGLNTEAFF. The CDR3 DNA follows: TGCGCCAGCAGCTTGAAGCAGGGGTTGAACACTGAAGCTTTCTTT.

Ten or more counts support this clonotype. The genes are TRBV5-1 and TRBJ1-6; the D gene is possibly TRBD1 (6 bases). The germline CDR1 and CDR2 sequences are SGHRS and YFSETQ. Trimming cost V 0 bases and J 0 bases, with 16 bases left between them. This CDR3 has 19 amino acids. The CDR3 here is CASSLVATGMSSYNSPLHF. Here the CDR3 DNA reads TGCGCCAGCAGCTTGGTGGCTACAGGGATGAGCTCCTATAATTCACCCCTCCACTTT.

This clonotype was seen repeatedly, ten times or more. The V and J genes are TRBV9 and TRBJ2-4; D gene ambiguous. Germline V lookup: CDR1 SGDLS, CDR2 YYNGEE. This CDR3 is built from 15 residues. V was pared by 0 bases and J by 3 bases, with 10 bases between. The CDR3 spells CASSVGLLLKNIQYF. In nucleotides, the CDR3 is TGTGCCAGCAGCGTAGGACTTCTCCTCAAAAACATTCAGTACTTC.

The sample holds many counts of this clonotype. This chain connects TRBV7-9 to TRBJ2-3; TRBD2 matches 13 bases. Losses at the gene ends were 0 bases for V and 5 bases for J; bases not matched to a gene: 5. This CDR3 spans 17 amino acids. The germline V gene encodes CDR1 SEHNR and CDR2 FQNEAQ (reference sequence). In nucleotides, the CDR3 is TGTGCCAGCAGCTTAGCCCGGGGGACTAGCGGGAAAGATACGCAGTATTTT. This codes for CASSLARGTSGKDTQYF.

This clonotype has a count of ten or more. The chain has TRBV5-1 and TRBJ2-7; weak D call: TRBD1 (5 bases). Germline V lookup: CDR1 SGHRS, CDR2 YFSETQ. This CDR3 has 14 residues. Trimming stripped 4 bases from V and 1 base from J, with 12 bases between. Here the CDR3 reads CASSPQGLSYEQYF. The CDR3, as DNA: TGCGCCAGCAGCCCTCAGGGTTTATCCTACGAGCAGTACTTC.

The J gene is TRBJ2-7, the V gene TRBV5-5, with D perhaps matching TRBD1 (5 bases). Trimming stripped 0 bases from V and 5 bases from J, with 12 bases between. CDR3 length equals 14 residues. From germline, CDR1 is SGHKS and CDR2 YYEKEE (reference sequence). The CDR3 loop is CASSLVQGRHEQYF. In DNA form, the CDR3 reads TGTGCCAGCAGCTTGGTCCAGGGAAGGCACGAGCAGTACTTC. The full variable domain, with the rest looked up from reference TRBV5-5 and TRBJ2-7, is DAGVTQSPTHLIKTRGQQVTLRCSPISGHKSVSWYQQVLGQGPQFIFQYYEKEERGRGNFPDRFSARQFPNYSSELNVNALLLGDSALYLCASSLVQGRHEQYFGPGTRLTVT.

In this sample, this clonotype turned up many times. The rearrangement uses TRBV7-2 and TRBJ2-3; TRBD1 or TRBD2 may be the D gene (5 bases each). The CDR3 consists of 14 residues. Germline assignment: CDR1 SGHTA and CDR2 FQGNSA. Trimming pared 2 bases from V and 6 bases from J, leaving 12 bases between. CDR3 protein: CASSLLPWGDTQYF. The CDR3, as DNA: TGTGCCAGCAGCTTATTGCCCTGGGGGGATACGCAGTATTTT.

This clonotype was counted at least ten times. The germline gene is not matched at one end of the junction; a read error may be the cause. The chain has TRBV7-7 and TRBJ2-1, with TRBD2 matching over 12 bases. The CDR3 spans 15 residues. Germline CDR1 is SSHAT and CDR2 is FNYEAQ (reference sequence). CDR3 nucleotide sequence: TGTGCTAGCAGCTCGGGACTAGCGGGCTACAATGAGCAGTTCTTC. Translating gives CASSSGLAGYNEQFF.

This clonotype was seen many times. This sequence joins TRBV10-3 and TRBJ1-6; D gene ambiguous. The CDR3 spans 12 residues. Germline V gene data show CDR1 as ENHRY and CDR2 as SYGVKD. V was cut by 4 bases and J by 8 bases, with 6 bases left in between. The CDR3 DNA is TGTGCCATCAGTGCCCCTGATTCACCCCTCCACTTT. It encodes CAISAPDSPLHF.

The rearrangement joins TRBV2 to TRBJ2-3; 7 positions agree with TRBD2. This CDR3 is 16 amino acids long. V gave up 2 bases and J gave up 2 bases; unmatched junction bases: 7. Germline V gene sequence: CDR1 SNHLY, CDR2 FYNNEI. The CDR3 protein is CASSESSLAATDTQYF. The CDR3 DNA sequence: TGTGCCAGCAGTGAATCCTCGCTAGCGGCCACAGATACGCAGTATTTT.

This clonotype occurred many times. J is TRBJ2-2 and V is TRBV2, with 9 bases matching TRBD2. CDR3 length equals 15 residues. The germline V gene encodes CDR1 SNHLY and CDR2 FYNNEI. V shed 7 bases and J 3 bases; nucleotides not matched to a gene: 6. Here the CDR3 reads CASKAGGGDTGELFF. CDR3 DNA sequence: TGTGCCAGCAAGGCGGGAGGGGGGGACACCGGGGAGCTGTTTTTT.

V and J are TRBV2 and TRBJ2-1; TRBD2 agrees at 15 bases. CDR1 is SNHLY and CDR2 is FYNNEI in the germline V gene. The CDR3 is made up of 16 amino acids. Trimming removed 6 bases from V and 6 bases from J; junction bases left unmatched: 6. For the CDR3, the DNA is TGTGCCAGCAGGACCGGGACTAGCGGGAGGCTCAATGAGCAGTTCTTC. The encoded protein is CASRTGTSGRLNEQFF.

This clonotype was detected a few times. A read error may explain this, as a much larger clone is one base away. V is TRBV5-6 and J is TRBJ2-5; D is unresolved. V dropped 2 bases and J dropped 3 bases, with 14 bases sitting between them. Germline values: CDR1 SGHDT, CDR2 YYEEEE. This CDR3 has 15 residues. The CDR3 DNA sequence: TGTGCCAGCAGCTTTAAACGGGCAGTCAAAGAGACCCAGTACTTC. It codes for CASSFKRAVKETQYF.